One and the same sample provided the 9 T cell receptor beta chains below, sequenced in a study of cytomegalovirus exposure and HLA in healthy donors. Both 60 Vbeta primers and 13 Jbeta primers went into the PCR. Clones were read by immunoSEQ multiplex PCR, and TCRdb kept only the in-frame ones, dropping some. The sample holds about 160,000 clones, roughly 80% seen once. The specimen was PBMCs. These receptors were collected from a young woman in good health and CMV-seronegative.

The chain employs TRBV5-1 and TRBJ1-1; D gene unclear. There are 13 residues in the CDR3. Trimming cost V 4 bases and J 4 bases, with 11 bases left between them. The germline gives CDR1 SGHRS, CDR2 YFSETQ. The CDR3 DNA reads TGCGCCAGCAGCGGGGAGGCGGGCACTGAAGCTTTCTTT. It translates to CASSGEAGTEAFF.

The J gene is TRBJ2-2, the V gene TRBV11-3, with D possibly TRBD1 on 6 matching bases. V lost 5 bases and J 0 bases, leaving 13 bases between the germline ends. Germline CDR1 SGHNT, CDR2 YENEEA. The CDR3 is 16 amino acids. The DNA for the CDR3 is TGTGCCAGCAGCCTCGACTCAGGGGCGAACACCGGGGAGCTGTTTTTT. Its protein is CASSLDSGANTGELFF.

V and J are TRBV9 and TRBJ1-4; 8 bases are shared with TRBD1. Unmatched junction bases numbered 15, after V lost 4 bases and J lost 7 bases. Germline V lookup: CDR1 SGDLS, CDR2 YYNGEE. The CDR3 loop spans 17 amino acids. CDR3 sequence reads: CASSPHLSGQGREKLFF. The CDR3 region has the DNA TGTGCCAGCAGCCCCCACCTATCTGGACAGGGTCGTGAAAAACTGTTTTTT.

The chain is built from TRBV19 and TRBJ2-1, with 9 bases identical to TRBD2. Germline CDR1 and CDR2: LNHDA and SQIVND (reference sequence). The CDR3 length is 15 residues. The trim removed 5 bases at V and 4 bases at J, leaving 6 bases unmatched. The CDR3 coding sequence is TGTGCCAGTAGTGACTCTAGCGGGACTTACAATGAGCAGTTCTTC. Translating it yields CASSDSSGTYNEQFF.

The J gene is TRBJ2-7, the V gene TRBV19, with TRBD1 matching 11 bases. CDR3 length: 14 amino acids. Losses at the gene ends were 6 bases for V and 6 bases for J; bases not matched to a gene: 7. The germline V gene has CDR1 LNHDA and CDR2 SQIVND (reference sequence). The CDR3 loop reads CASRTGTGGGEQYF. In DNA, the CDR3 is TGTGCCAGTAGGACCGGGACAGGGGGTGGCGAGCAGTACTTC.

The chain uses TRBV6-5 and TRBJ1-2, with D uncertain. This CDR3 region has 15 residues. Germline values: CDR1 MNHEY, CDR2 SVGAGI. V was trimmed by 6 bases and J by 0 bases, leaving 14 bases between them. CDR3 amino acids: CASSTSRWANYGYTF. CDR3 DNA sequence: TGTGCCAGCAGCACCAGCAGGTGGGCTAACTATGGCTACACCTTC.

The chain combines TRBV27 with TRBJ2-1; 7 nucleotides align to TRBD2. The CDR3 has 14 amino acids. Germline V gives CDR1 MNHEY, CDR2 SMNVEV (reference sequence). Trimming at V came to 3 bases and at J to 5 bases, leaving 4 bases not matched to a gene. Written as DNA, the CDR3 is TGTGCCAGCAGTTTTGGGCTAGCGGACAATGAGCAGTTCTTC. It is translated as CASSFGLADNEQFF.

The rearrangement links TRBV18 to TRBJ2-1; D gene ambiguous. The CDR3 loop spans 17 amino acids. Trimming removed 0 bases at V and 0 bases at J, with 12 bases between. In germline, CDR1 is KGHSH, CDR2 LQKENI. The CDR3 nucleotides read TGTGCCAGCTCACCACCGGCTAGACCGAGCTCCTACAATGAGCAGTTCTTC. The encoded protein is CASSPPARPSSYNEQFF.

The chain joins TRBV27 to TRBJ1-1; TRBD1 matches 8 bases. Germline CDR1 is MNHEY and CDR2 is SMNVEV (reference sequence). The CDR3 consists of 12 residues. The J segment lost 10 bases and the V segment lost 10 bases, leaving 11 bases of the junction unmatched. The CDR3: CATRTGPEGAFF. In DNA form, the CDR3 reads TGTGCCACCAGGACAGGGCCCGAAGGAGCTTTCTTT.